A single sample gave rise to the 19 T cell receptor beta chains below, sequenced in a study of T-cell reconstitution after alpha-beta-depleted transplantation in children. TCRbeta library construction was performed incorporating unique molecular identifiers. TCRdb called the PCR reads again in MiXCR, with one record for every CDR3 protein. Among about 200,000 distinct CDR3 sequences listed, roughly 15% were seen once. Material: PBMCs, mostly from graft donor cells, obtained 360 days after TCRalphabeta/CD19-depleted stem cell transplant. The receptors were sampled from a male patient between 2 and 9 years old who had a stem cell transplant for acute lymphoblastic leukemia, so the T cells may come from the graft donor.

The chain is built from TRBV12-3 or TRBV12-4 and TRBJ2-1, with D unclear. Trimming shortened V by 3 bases and J by 0 bases, and 9 bases separated the two germline ends. The CDR3 totals 15 residues. CDR3 sequence (DNA): TGTGCCAGCAGTTTGGATTCCGACTCCTACAATGAGCAGTTCTTC. Protein sequence: CASSLDSDSYNEQFF.

The V call is TRBV7-2, the J call TRBJ1-5; a possible D gene is TRBD1 (5 bases). Germline V gene sequence: CDR1 SGHTA, CDR2 FQGNSA. Trimming pared 5 bases from V and 2 bases from J, leaving 10 bases between. The CDR3 is 14 amino acids. CDR3 bases: TGTGCCAGCAGCGCCGGGACTGGCAATCAGCCCCAGCATTTT. Encoded protein: CASSAGTGNQPQHF.

In this sample, this clonotype turned up a few times. V usage is TRBV27 and J usage is TRBJ2-3, with 12 nucleotides matching TRBD2. From germline, CDR1 is MNHEY and CDR2 SMNVEV (reference sequence). There are 17 residues in the CDR3. V lost 0 bases, J lost 4 bases, and 5 bases stayed unmatched. CDR3 sequence reads: CASSLSRLAGVPDTQYF. The CDR3 DNA reads TGTGCCAGCAGTTTATCCCGACTAGCGGGAGTTCCAGATACGCAGTATTTT.

The rearrangement links TRBV7-9 to TRBJ2-1; D gene ambiguous. CDR1 SEHNR and CDR2 FQNEAQ come from the germline V gene (reference sequence). The V and J ends lost 3 bases and 4 bases respectively, with 10 bases between them. The CDR3 consists of 14 residues. CDR3 loop: CASSFELSYNEQFF. CDR3 in DNA: TGTGCCAGCAGCTTTGAGTTGTCTTACAATGAGCAGTTCTTC.

In its sample, this clonotype was seen a few times. This chain uses TRBV28 with TRBJ2-3; D is possibly TRBD1 (6 bases). The germline V gene has CDR1 MDHEN and CDR2 SYDVKM. The CDR3 consists of 14 residues. Trimming took off 6 bases at V and 1 base at J, with 11 bases between the two ends. The chain's CDR3 is CASSLDRRTDTQYF. The CDR3 nucleotides are TGTGCCAGCAGCCTAGACAGGCGCACAGATACGCAGTATTTT.

This clonotype was counted a few times. V usage is TRBV6-1 and J usage is TRBJ1-5; possibly TRBD1 for D (5 bases). V was trimmed by 6 bases and J by 1 base, leaving 16 bases between them. The germline gives CDR1 MNHNS, CDR2 SASEGT. This CDR3 has 16 residues. DNA of the CDR3: TGTGCCAGCAGGCTGAGTATCAGGGAGAGCAATCAGCCCCAGCATTTT. Translating it yields CASRLSIRESNQPQHF.

This clonotype was seen a handful of times. The rearrangement uses TRBV27 and TRBJ2-7; 11 nucleotides line up with TRBD1. V shed 4 bases, J shed 4 bases, and the junction held 9 bases outside the gene matches. This CDR3 has 16 residues. CDR1 and CDR2 from the germline V gene are MNHEY and SMNVEV (reference sequence). In DNA form, the CDR3 reads TGTGCCAGCAGTTCCCAATCGGACAGGGGGCAGTACGAGCAGTACTTC. Amino acids: CASSSQSDRGQYEQYF.

This clonotype has a handful of counts. The CDR3 is CASSPRTREQYF. CDR3 nucleotides: TGTGCCAGCAGCCCCCGCACAAGGGAGCAGTACTTC. The genes are TRBV11-3 and TRBJ2-7; D not resolved. Trimming pared 5 bases from V and 7 bases from J, leaving 12 bases between. The CDR3 is made up of 12 amino acids. Germline loops: CDR1 SGHNT, CDR2 YENEEA.

The V and J genes are TRBV12-3 or TRBV12-4 and TRBJ2-1; no definite D call. The CDR3 runs 20 residues. Trimming took off 3 bases at V and 0 bases at J, with 24 bases between the two ends. The CDR3 DNA sequence: TGTGCCAGCAGTTTCTCTCCACCTATGACTCACCCCAGCTCCTACAATGAGCAGTTCTTC. It codes for CASSFSPPMTHPSSYNEQFF.

The chain is built from TRBV5-6 and TRBJ2-5, with TRBD2 as a possible D gene (6 bases). The V gene's germline CDR1 is SGHDT and CDR2 YYEEEE. CDR3 length: 16 residues. V was cut by 4 bases and J by 5 bases, with 21 bases left in between. The CDR3 DNA follows: TGTGCCAGCAGCCTCGAGTGGCGGGATCTTCAGGAGACCCAGTACTTC. The encoded protein is CASSLEWRDLQETQYF.

The V call is TRBV15, the J call TRBJ2-7, with unresolved D. Trimming stripped 1 base from V and 4 bases from J, with 14 bases between. The CDR3 is 15 amino acids. CDR1 LNHNV and CDR2 YYDKDF come from the germline V gene (reference sequence). In nucleotides, the CDR3 is TGTGCCACCAGCAGAGTGCGATACAGCAAATACGAGCAGTACTTC. Encoded protein: CATSRVRYSKYEQYF.

This clonotype showed up just a few times. The chain employs TRBV13 and TRBJ2-7; tentatively, D is TRBD2 (6 bases). Germline CDR1 PRHDT, CDR2 FYEKMQ (reference sequence). The V end lost 5 bases, the J end lost 2 bases, and 16 bases lay between the germline ends. The CDR3 is 15 amino acids. This CDR3 reads CASSPPAGNTYEQYF. The CDR3 DNA follows: TGTGCCAGCAGCCCCCCAGCGGGCAATACCTACGAGCAGTACTTC.

In this sample, this clonotype turned up a few times. This sequence joins TRBV12-3 or TRBV12-4 and TRBJ2-7; 7 nucleotides line up with TRBD1. V was clipped by 4 bases and J by 2 bases; unmatched bases: 14. The CDR3 contains 17 residues. CDR3 amino acids: CASSSLEWDSSTYEQYF. The CDR3 bases are TGTGCCAGCAGTTCCCTTGAATGGGACAGCTCTACCTACGAGCAGTACTTC.

This clonotype came up many times. The chain couples TRBV20-1 to TRBJ2-7, with TRBD1 identical over 11 bases. The CDR3 contains 17 residues. CDR1 and CDR2 (germline): DFQATT, SNEGSKA (reference sequence). V dropped 0 bases and J dropped 4; count of bases not matched to a gene: 11. The CDR3: CSARERTEDRGHYEQYF. In nucleotides, the CDR3 is TGCAGTGCTAGAGAACGGACTGAGGACAGGGGGCATTACGAGCAGTACTTC.

V and J are TRBV5-6 and TRBJ2-1; no reliable D call. The CDR3 sequence is 14 residues long. V gave up 4 bases and J gave up 2 bases, with 10 bases separating them. CDR1 and CDR2 (germline): SGHDT, YYEEEE. DNA for the CDR3: TGTGCCAGCAGCCCCGATCTCCCCTACAATGAGCAGTTCTTC. The encoded protein is CASSPDLPYNEQFF.

The CDR3 DNA sequence: TGTGCCACCAGCAACAGGGTGAATGAGCAGTTCTTC. Its protein product is CATSNRVNEQFF. The chain joins TRBV15 to TRBJ2-1; weak D call: TRBD1 (6 bases). Germline V CDR1 and CDR2: LNHNV, YYDKDF (reference sequence). The V end lost 4 bases, the J end lost 7 bases, and 8 bases lay between the germline ends. The CDR3 consists of 12 residues.

J is TRBJ2-7 and V is TRBV28; D gene ambiguous. With 6 bases removed from V and 0 bases from J, the gap between germline ends came to 15 bases. Germline V gives CDR1 MDHEN, CDR2 SYDVKM. The CDR3 is 15 residues long. The CDR3: CASSPVGILSYEQYF. CDR3 coding DNA: TGTGCCAGCAGCCCCGTGGGGATACTCTCCTACGAGCAGTACTTC.

The chain employs TRBV24-1 and TRBJ1-2; 9 bases align to TRBD1. The length of the CDR3 is 13 residues. Germline V CDR1 and CDR2: KGHDR, SFDVKD. V was pared by 6 bases and J by 3 bases, with 1 base of the junction left unmatched. The DNA of the CDR3 is TGTGCCACCAGTTGGGACAGGGACTATGGCTACACCTTC. Translating it yields CATSWDRDYGYTF.

The chain employs TRBV4-2 and TRBJ1-2; D perhaps matches TRBD1 (6 bases). The length of the CDR3 is 13 residues. In germline, CDR1 is LGHNA, CDR2 YNFKEQ. V lost 4 bases, J lost 4 bases, and 10 bases lay in between. CDR3 sequence (DNA): TGTGCCAGCAGCCCCGGGGGCCGCTATGGCTACACCTTC. Translating gives CASSPGGRYGYTF.